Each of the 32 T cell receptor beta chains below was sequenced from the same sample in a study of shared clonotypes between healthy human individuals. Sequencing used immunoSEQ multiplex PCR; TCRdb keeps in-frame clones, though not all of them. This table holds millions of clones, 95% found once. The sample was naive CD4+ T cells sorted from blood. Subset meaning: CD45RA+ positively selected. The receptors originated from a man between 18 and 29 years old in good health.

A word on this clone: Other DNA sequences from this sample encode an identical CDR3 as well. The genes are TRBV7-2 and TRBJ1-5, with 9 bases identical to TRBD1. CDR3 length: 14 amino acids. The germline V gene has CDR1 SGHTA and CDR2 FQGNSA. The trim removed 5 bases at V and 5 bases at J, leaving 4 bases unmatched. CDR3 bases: TGTGCCAGCAGCCTAAGACAGGGGGATCAGCCCCAGCATTTT. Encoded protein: CASSLRQGDQPQHF.

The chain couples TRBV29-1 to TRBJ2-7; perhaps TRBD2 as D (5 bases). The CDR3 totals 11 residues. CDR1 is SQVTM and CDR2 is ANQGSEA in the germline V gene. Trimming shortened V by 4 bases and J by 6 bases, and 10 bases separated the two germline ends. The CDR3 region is CSVGAVPEQYF. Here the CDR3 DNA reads TGCAGCGTTGGAGCGGTCCCCGAGCAGTACTTC.

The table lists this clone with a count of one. As DNA, the CDR3 is TGCGCCAGCAGCATAGTGGTGAGGGAGACCCAGTACTTC. It translates to CASSIVVRETQYF. The chain couples TRBV5-1 to TRBJ2-5; no reliable D call. The V and J ends lost 4 bases and 5 bases respectively, with 12 bases between them. The CDR3 has 13 amino acids. CDR1 SGHRS and CDR2 YFSETQ come from the germline V gene.

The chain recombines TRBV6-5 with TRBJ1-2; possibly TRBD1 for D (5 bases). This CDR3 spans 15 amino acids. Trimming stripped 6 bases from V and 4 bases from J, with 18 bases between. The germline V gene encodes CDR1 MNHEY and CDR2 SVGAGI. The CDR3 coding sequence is TGTGCCAGCAGCCCTTCGGCAGGGTGGGCCTATGGCTACACCTTC. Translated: CASSPSAGWAYGYTF.

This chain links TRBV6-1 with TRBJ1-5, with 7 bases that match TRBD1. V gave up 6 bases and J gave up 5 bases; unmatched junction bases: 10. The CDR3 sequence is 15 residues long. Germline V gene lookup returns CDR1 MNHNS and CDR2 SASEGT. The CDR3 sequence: CASRATGTVHQPQHF. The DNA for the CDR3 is TGTGCCAGCAGAGCCACCGGGACAGTCCATCAGCCCCAGCATTTT.

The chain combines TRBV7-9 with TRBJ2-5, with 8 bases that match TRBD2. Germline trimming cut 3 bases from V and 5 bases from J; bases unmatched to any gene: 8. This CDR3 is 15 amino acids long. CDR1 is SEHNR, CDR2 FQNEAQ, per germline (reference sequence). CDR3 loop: CASSFTSGRVETQYF. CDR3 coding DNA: TGTGCCAGCAGCTTTACTAGCGGTAGGGTGGAGACCCAGTACTTC.

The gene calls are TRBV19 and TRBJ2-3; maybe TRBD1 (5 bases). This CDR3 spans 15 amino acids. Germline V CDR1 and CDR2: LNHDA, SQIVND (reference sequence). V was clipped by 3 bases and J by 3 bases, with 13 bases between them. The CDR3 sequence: CASSMAQGWTDTQYF. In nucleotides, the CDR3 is TGTGCCAGTAGTATGGCCCAGGGTTGGACAGATACGCAGTATTTT.

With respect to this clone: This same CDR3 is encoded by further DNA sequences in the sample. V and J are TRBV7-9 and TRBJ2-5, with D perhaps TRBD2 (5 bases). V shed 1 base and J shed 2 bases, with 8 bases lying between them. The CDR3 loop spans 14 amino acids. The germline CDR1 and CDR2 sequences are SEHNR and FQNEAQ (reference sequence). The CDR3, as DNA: TGTGCCAGCAGCTTAGTCGGCGGGCAAGAGACCCAGTACTTC. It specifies CASSLVGGQETQYF.

CDR3 coding DNA: TGCGCCAGCAGTGAGTCATCGGCTAGTGGGGATACGCAGTATTTT. Amino acid sequence: CASSESSASGDTQYF. The rearrangement links TRBV10-1 to TRBJ2-3; no definite D call. The germline gives CDR1 WNHNN, CDR2 SYGVQD (reference sequence). V was trimmed by 0 bases and J by 6 bases, leaving 13 bases between them. This CDR3 spans 15 amino acids.

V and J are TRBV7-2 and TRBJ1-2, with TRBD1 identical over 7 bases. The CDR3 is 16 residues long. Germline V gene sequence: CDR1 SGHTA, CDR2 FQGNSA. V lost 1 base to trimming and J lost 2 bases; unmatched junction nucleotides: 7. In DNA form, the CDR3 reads TGTGCCAGCAGCTTAGGCGACAGGGCGTCCAACTATGGCTACACCTTC. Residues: CASSLGDRASNYGYTF.

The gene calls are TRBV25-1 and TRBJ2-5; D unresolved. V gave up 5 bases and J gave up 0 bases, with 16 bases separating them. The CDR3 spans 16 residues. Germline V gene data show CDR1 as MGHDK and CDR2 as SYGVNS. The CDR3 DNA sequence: TGTGCCAGCAGTCACCCGCCCGGCACCTACCAAGAGACCCAGTACTTC. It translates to CASSHPPGTYQETQYF.

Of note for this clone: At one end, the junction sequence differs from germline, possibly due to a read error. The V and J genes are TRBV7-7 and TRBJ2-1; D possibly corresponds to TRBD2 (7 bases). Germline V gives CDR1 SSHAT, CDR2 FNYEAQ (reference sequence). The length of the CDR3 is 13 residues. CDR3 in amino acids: CASSSGTPSEQFF. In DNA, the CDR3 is TGTGCTAGCAGCAGCGGGACACCGAGTGAGCAGTTCTTC.

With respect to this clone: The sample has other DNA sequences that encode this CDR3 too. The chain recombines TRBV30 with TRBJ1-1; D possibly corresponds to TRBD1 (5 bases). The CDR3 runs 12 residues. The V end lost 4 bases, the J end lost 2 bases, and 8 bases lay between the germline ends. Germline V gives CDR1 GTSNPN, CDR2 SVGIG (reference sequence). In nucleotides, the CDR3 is TGTGCCTGGACCGACAGAAACACTGAAGCTTTCTTT. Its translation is CAWTDRNTEAFF.

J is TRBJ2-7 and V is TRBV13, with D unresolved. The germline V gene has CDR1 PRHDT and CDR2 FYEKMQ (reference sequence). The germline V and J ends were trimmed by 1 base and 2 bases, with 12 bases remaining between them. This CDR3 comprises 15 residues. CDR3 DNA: TGTGCCAGCAGCTTAGAAGGCTTGCCTCCCTACGAGCAGTACTTC. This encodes CASSLEGLPPYEQYF.

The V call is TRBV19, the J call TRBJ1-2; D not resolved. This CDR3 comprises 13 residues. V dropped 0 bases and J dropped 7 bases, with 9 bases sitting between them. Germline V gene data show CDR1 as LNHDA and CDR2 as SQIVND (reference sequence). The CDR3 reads CASSIDPRAGYTF. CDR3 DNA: TGTGCCAGTAGTATAGATCCAAGGGCTGGCTACACCTTC.

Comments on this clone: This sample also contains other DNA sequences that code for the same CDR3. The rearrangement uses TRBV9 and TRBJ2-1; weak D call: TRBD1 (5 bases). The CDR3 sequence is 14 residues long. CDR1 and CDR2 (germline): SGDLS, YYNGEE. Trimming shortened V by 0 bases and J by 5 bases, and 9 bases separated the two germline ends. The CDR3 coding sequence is TGTGCCAGCAGCGTAGCAGGGTTGAACAATGAGCAGTTCTTC. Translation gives CASSVAGLNNEQFF.

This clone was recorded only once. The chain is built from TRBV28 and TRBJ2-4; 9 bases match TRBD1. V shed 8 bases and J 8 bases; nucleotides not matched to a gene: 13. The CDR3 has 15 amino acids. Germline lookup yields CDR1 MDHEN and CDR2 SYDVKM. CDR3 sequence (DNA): TGTGCCAGCCGGAAACGGACAGGGGCGTCGGACATTCAGTACTTC. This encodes CASRKRTGASDIQYF.

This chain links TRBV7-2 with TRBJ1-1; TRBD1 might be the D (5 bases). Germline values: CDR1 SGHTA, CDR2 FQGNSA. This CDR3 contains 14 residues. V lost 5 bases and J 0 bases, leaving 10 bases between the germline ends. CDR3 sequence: CASSRTNMNTEAFF. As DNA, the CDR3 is TGTGCCAGCAGCCGGACAAACATGAACACTGAAGCTTTCTTT.

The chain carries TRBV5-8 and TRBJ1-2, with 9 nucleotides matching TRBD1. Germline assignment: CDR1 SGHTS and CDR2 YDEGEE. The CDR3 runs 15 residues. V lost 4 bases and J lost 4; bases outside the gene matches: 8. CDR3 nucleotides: TGTGCCAGCAGCGGCCGGACAGGGGACGGCTATGGCTACACCTTC. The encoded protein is CASSGRTGDGYGYTF.

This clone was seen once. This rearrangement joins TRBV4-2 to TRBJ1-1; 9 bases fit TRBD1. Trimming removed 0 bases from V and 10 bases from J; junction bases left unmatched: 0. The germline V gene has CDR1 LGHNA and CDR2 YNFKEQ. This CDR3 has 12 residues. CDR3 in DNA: TGTGCCAGCAGCCAAGAGGACAGGGGAGCTTTCTTT. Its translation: CASSQEDRGAFF.

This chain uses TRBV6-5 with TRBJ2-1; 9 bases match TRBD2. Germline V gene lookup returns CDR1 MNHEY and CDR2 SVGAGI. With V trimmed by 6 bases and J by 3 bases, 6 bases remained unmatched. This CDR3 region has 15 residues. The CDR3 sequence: CASRGVAGVYNEQFF. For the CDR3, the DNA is TGTGCCAGCAGGGGCGTAGCGGGAGTCTACAATGAGCAGTTCTTC.

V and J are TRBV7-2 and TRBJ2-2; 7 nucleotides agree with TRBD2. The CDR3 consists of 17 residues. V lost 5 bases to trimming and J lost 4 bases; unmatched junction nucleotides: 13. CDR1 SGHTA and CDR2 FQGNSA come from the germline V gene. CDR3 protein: CASSPREAGAVTGELFF. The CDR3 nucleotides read TGTGCCAGCAGCCCCCGCGAGGCGGGAGCGGTCACCGGGGAGCTGTTTTTT. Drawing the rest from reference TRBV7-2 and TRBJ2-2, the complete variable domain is GAGVSQSPSNKVTEKGKDVELRCDPISGHTALYWYRQSLGQGLEFLIYFQGNSAPDKSGLPSDRFSAERTGGSVSTLTIQRTQQEDSAVYLCASSPREAGAVTGELFFGEGSRLTVL.

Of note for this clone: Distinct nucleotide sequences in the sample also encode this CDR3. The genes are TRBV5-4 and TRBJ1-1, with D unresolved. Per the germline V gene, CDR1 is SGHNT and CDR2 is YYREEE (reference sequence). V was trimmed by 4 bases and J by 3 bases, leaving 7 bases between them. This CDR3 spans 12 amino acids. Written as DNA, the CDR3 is TGTGCCAGCAGCCGGGATCACACTGAAGCTTTCTTT. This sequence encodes CASSRDHTEAFF. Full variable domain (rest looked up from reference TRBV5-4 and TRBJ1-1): ETGVTQSPTHLIKTRGQQVTLRCSSQSGHNTVSWYQQALGQGPQFIFQYYREEENGRGNFPPRFSGLQFPNYSSELNVNALELDDSALYLCASSRDHTEAFFGQGTRLTVV.

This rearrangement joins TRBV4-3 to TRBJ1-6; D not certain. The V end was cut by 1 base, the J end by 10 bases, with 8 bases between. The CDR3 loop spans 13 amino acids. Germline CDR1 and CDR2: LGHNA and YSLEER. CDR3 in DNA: TGCGCCAGCAGCCAAGTCATGTTCTCACCCCTCCACTTT. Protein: CASSQVMFSPLHF.

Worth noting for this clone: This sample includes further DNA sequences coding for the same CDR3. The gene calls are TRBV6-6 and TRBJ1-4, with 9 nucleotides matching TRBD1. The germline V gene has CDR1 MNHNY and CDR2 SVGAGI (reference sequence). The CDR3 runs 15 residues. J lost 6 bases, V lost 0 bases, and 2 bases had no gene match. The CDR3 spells CASSYSTGGYEKLFF. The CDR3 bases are TGTGCCAGCAGTTACTCAACAGGGGGCTATGAAAAACTGTTTTTT.

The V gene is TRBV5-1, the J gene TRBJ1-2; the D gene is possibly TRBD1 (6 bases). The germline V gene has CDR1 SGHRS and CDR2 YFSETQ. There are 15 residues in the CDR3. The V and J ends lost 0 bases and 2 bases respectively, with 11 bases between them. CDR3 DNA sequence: TGCGCCAGCAGCTTGGTAGGGACATACAACTATGGCTACACCTTC. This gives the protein CASSLVGTYNYGYTF.

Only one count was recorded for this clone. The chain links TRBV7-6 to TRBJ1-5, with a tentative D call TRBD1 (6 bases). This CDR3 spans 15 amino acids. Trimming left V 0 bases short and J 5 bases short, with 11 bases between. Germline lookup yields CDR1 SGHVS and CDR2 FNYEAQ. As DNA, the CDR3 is TGTGCCAGCAGCTTAGCGGACAGTGGGCATCAGCCCCAGCATTTT. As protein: CASSLADSGHQPQHF.

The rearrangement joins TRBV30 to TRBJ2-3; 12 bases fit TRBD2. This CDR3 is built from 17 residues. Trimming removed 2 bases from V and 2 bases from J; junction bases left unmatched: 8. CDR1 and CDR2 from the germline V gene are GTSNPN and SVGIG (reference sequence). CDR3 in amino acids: CAWSFTRTSGTTDTQYF. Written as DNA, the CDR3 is TGTGCCTGGAGTTTCACTCGGACTAGCGGGACCACAGATACGCAGTATTTT. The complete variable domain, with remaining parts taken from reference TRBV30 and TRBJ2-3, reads SQTIHQWPATLVQPVGSPLSLECTVEGTSNPNLYWYRQAAGRGLQLLFYSVGIGQISSEVPQNLSASRPQDRQFILSSKKLLLSDSGFYLCAWSFTRTSGTTDTQYFGPGTRLTVL.

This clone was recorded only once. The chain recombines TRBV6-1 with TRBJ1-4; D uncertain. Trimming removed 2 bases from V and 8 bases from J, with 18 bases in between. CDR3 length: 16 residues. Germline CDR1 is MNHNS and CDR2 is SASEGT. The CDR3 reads CASSELRAGVGEKLFF. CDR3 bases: TGTGCCAGCAGTGAATTGCGGGCGGGTGTCGGGGAAAAACTGTTTTTT.

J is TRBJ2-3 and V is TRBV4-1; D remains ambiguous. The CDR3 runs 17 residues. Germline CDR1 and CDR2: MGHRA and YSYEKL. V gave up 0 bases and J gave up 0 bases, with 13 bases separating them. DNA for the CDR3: TGCGCCAGCAGCCAAGACGGTTTGGGCCTCAGCACAGATACGCAGTATTTT. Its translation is CASSQDGLGLSTDTQYF.

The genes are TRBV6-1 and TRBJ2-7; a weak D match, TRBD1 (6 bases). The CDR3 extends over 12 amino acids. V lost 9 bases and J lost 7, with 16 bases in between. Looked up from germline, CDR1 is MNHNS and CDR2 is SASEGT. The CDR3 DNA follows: TGTGCCAGTCGGACGGGGACAAGTGAGCAGTACTTC. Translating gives CASRTGTSEQYF.

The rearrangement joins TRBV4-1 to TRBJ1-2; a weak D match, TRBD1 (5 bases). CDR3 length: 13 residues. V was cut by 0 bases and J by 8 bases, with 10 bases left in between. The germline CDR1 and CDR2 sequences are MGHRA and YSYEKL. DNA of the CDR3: TGCGCCAGCAGCCAAGATTCCAGGGACGGCTACACCTTC. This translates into CASSQDSRDGYTF.